This T cell receptor (beta chain) stems from a study of shared clonotypes between healthy human individuals. Naive CD8 populations comprised CD45RO-negative cells positively selected for CCR7, excluding terminally differentiated effector memory CD45RA+ cells. Germline CDR1 MDHEN, CDR2 SYDVKM. Trimming left V 3 bases short and J 4 bases short, with 9 bases between. This CDR3 has 14 residues. The data were produced by immunoSEQ multiplex PCR, yet TCRdb's version contains in-frame clones alone and is incomplete. This sample has about 2.2 million clones, with roughly 91% found just once. This chain links TRBV28 with TRBJ1-4; D gene unclear. Sample: naive CD8+ T cells from PBMCs. This receptor was taken from a man between 18 and 35 years old in good health. Some clones in this sample may be carry-over from other donors' samples. In DNA, the CDR3 is TGTGCCAGCAGTTTGCCAGGTGTTAATGAAAAACTGTTTTTT. It translates to CASSLPGVNEKLFF.